The 14 T cell receptor beta chains listed next were all sequenced from one sample in a study of chronic HIV infection and antiretroviral therapy. TCRdb re-analysed the 5' RACE reads in MiXCR, keeping a single row per CDR3 protein. The profile shows 40,000 to 50,000 distinct CDR3 sequences, under 20% of them singletons. The sequencing sample was made of peripheral blood. These receptors came from an adult who had HIV and had not received antiretroviral therapy, or was an uninfected healthy control (not recorded which).

The chain couples TRBV11-2 to TRBJ2-1; no clear D. Germline loops: CDR1 SGHAT, CDR2 FQNNGV. The CDR3 consists of 15 residues. With 0 bases removed from V and 7 bases from J, the gap between germline ends came to 13 bases. This CDR3 is CASSLERSRGNEQFF. The CDR3 nucleotides read TGTGCCAGCAGCTTAGAACGCAGTCGAGGTAATGAGCAGTTCTTC.

The chain joins TRBV4-1 to TRBJ2-1; D ambiguous. This CDR3 has 11 residues. Between the trimmed V and J ends, which lost 1 base and 10 bases, there was a span of 5 bases. Germline V gene data show CDR1 as MGHRA and CDR2 as YSYEKL. The DNA for the CDR3 is TGCGCCAGCAGCCAAGGAGGCGAGCAGTTCTTC. It yields the protein CASSQGGEQFF.

The gene calls are TRBV27 and TRBJ2-3; D possibly corresponds to TRBD2 (7 bases). V gave up 5 bases and J gave up 4 bases, with 16 bases separating them. Germline loops: CDR1 MNHEY, CDR2 SMNVEV (reference sequence). The CDR3 is made up of 15 amino acids. The CDR3 here is CASSLRQAGADTQYF. CDR3 nucleotide sequence: TGTGCCAGCAGTCTACGACAGGCGGGAGCAGATACGCAGTATTTT.

This clonotype was seen a few times. The CDR3: CASSLVRGRMDTEAFF. The CDR3 region has the DNA TGCGCCAGCAGCTTGGTCAGGGGGCGGATGGACACTGAAGCTTTCTTT. This chain links TRBV5-1 with TRBJ1-1; TRBD1 agrees at 8 bases. CDR1 and CDR2 (germline): SGHRS, YFSETQ. This CDR3 region has 16 residues. V gave up 0 bases and J gave up 3 bases; unmatched junction bases: 7. Complete variable domain (other parts from reference TRBV5-1 and TRBJ1-1): KAGVTQTPRYLIKTRGQQVTLSCSPISGHRSVSWYQQTPGQGLQFLFEYFSETQRNKGNFPGRFSGRQFSNSRSEMNVSTLELGDSALYLCASSLVRGRMDTEAFFGQGTRLTVV.

A few counts support this clonotype. The chain recombines TRBV24-1 with TRBJ2-2; D call uncertain. This CDR3 has 14 amino acids. CDR1 is KGHDR, CDR2 SFDVKD, per germline. The germline V and J ends were trimmed by 7 bases and 3 bases, with 11 bases remaining between them. The chain's CDR3 is CATRSTVYTGELFF. CDR3 coding DNA: TGTGCCACCAGGTCAACAGTTTACACCGGGGAGCTGTTTTTT.

This clonotype has just a few counts. The chain is built from TRBV5-1 and TRBJ1-1; the D gene is possibly TRBD1 (6 bases). V lost 4 bases and J 4 bases, leaving 11 bases between the germline ends. CDR1 SGHRS and CDR2 YFSETQ come from the germline V gene. This CDR3 region has 13 residues. The CDR3 DNA reads as TGCGCCAGCAGCAAAACAGGGTTCACTGAAGCTTTCTTT. It encodes CASSKTGFTEAFF. Full variable domain (missing parts from reference TRBV5-1 and TRBJ1-1): KAGVTQTPRYLIKTRGQQVTLSCSPISGHRSVSWYQQTPGQGLQFLFEYFSETQRNKGNFPGRFSGRQFSNSRSEMNVSTLELGDSALYLCASSKTGFTEAFFGQGTRLTVV.

This clonotype was counted between two and nine times. The chain employs TRBV20-1 and TRBJ2-2; TRBD2 is a possible D gene (6 bases). This CDR3 comprises 14 residues. Germline CDR1 is DFQATT and CDR2 is SNEGSKA (reference sequence). The ends were cut back, 3 bases at V and 4 bases at J, with 12 bases in the middle. The CDR3 loop reads CSASSGPITGELFF. The CDR3 DNA reads TGCAGTGCTAGTAGCGGACCCATCACCGGGGAGCTGTTTTTT.

This rearrangement joins TRBV28 to TRBJ1-1, with D unclear. Germline assignment: CDR1 MDHEN and CDR2 SYDVKM. Trimming left V 5 bases short and J 2 bases short, with 9 bases between. The CDR3 covers 13 residues. The CDR3 nucleotides read TGTGCCAGCAGTCTAGGAAGAAACACTGAAGCTTTCTTT. Translated: CASSLGRNTEAFF.

V gene TRBV18 combines with J gene TRBJ2-3, with D possibly being TRBD2 (6 bases). The CDR3 totals 16 residues. The V and J ends lost 4 bases and 0 bases respectively, with 14 bases between them. Germline V gives CDR1 KGHSH, CDR2 LQKENI. As DNA, the CDR3 is TGTGCCAGCTCACTCCTTAGCGGATCTAGCACAGATACGCAGTATTTT. Its translation is CASSLLSGSSTDTQYF.

The V and J genes are TRBV6-1 and TRBJ2-5; TRBD2 matches 12 bases. The V segment lost 2 bases and the J segment 2 bases; nucleotides outside the gene matches: 0. Per germline, CDR1 MNHNS and CDR2 SASEGT. The CDR3 is 15 residues long. The CDR3 spells CASSELAGGQETQYF. The CDR3 DNA reads as TGTGCCAGCAGTGAACTAGCGGGAGGGCAAGAGACCCAGTACTTC.

The chain uses TRBV12-3 or TRBV12-4 and TRBJ2-3; TRBD2 agrees at 14 bases. This CDR3 contains 18 residues. The ends lost 7 bases at V and 6 bases at J; junction bases unmatched: 15. The CDR3 sequence: CASTPTGTGTSGSDTQYF. CDR3 in DNA: TGTGCCAGCACCCCCACCGGGACAGGGACTAGCGGGAGTGATACGCAGTATTTT.

CDR3 in DNA: TGTGCCAGCAGCTTAGATTGGGTCGCGGGAGCGGACACCGGGGAGCTGTTTTTT. It yields the protein CASSLDWVAGADTGELFF. This rearrangement joins TRBV11-2 to TRBJ2-2, with 7 positions matching TRBD2. The CDR3 is made up of 18 amino acids. Per the germline V gene, CDR1 is SGHAT and CDR2 is FQNNGV. V shed 0 bases and J 3 bases; nucleotides not matched to a gene: 10.

The V and J genes are TRBV10-3 and TRBJ1-1, with unresolved D. Germline lookup yields CDR1 ENHRY and CDR2 SYGVKD. The V gene lost 4 bases and the J gene lost 1 base, with 10 bases spanning the gap. CDR3 length: 14 amino acids. CDR3 DNA sequence: TGTGCCATCAGTGTTAACGGACGGAACACTGAAGCTTTCTTT. It translates to CAISVNGRNTEAFF.

The chain has TRBV25-1 and TRBJ1-1; D unresolved. The CDR3 has 11 amino acids. Trimming cost V 4 bases and J 7 bases, with 7 bases left between them. Germline values: CDR1 MGHDK, CDR2 SYGVNS. CDR3 nucleotide sequence: TGTGCCAGCAGTGGCAGCCTTGAAGCTTTCTTT. It yields the protein CASSGSLEAFF.